Following are 6 T cell receptor beta chains from one sample sequenced in a study of blood T cell repertoires in COVID-19. Sequencing was performed with immunoSEQ multiplex PCR; in TCRdb, only in-frame clones are kept and a portion is missing. This sample yields under 25,000 clones, of which roughly 85% are seen a single time; about 8% belongs to the top ten. Sample: peripheral blood. These receptors were collected from a human donor with active COVID-19. The donor label of this sample is uncertain.

The chain carries TRBV19 and TRBJ2-3; 9 bases are a match to TRBD1. The germline V gene encodes CDR1 LNHDA and CDR2 SQIVND (reference sequence). This CDR3 is built from 14 residues. Trimming at V came to 3 bases and at J to 4 bases, leaving 2 bases not matched to a gene. The DNA for the CDR3 is TGTGCCAGTAGTATCACAGGGGGCGCAGATACGCAGTATTTT. Protein: CASSITGGADTQYF. Looking up the rest from reference TRBV19 and TRBJ2-3 gives the full variable domain: DGGITQSPKYLFRKEGQNVTLSCEQNLNHDAMYWYRQDPGQGLRLIYYSQIVNDFQKGDIAEGYSVSREKKESFPLTVTSAQKNPTAFYLCASSITGGADTQYFGPGTRLTVL.

This clone was seen just once. The V and J genes are TRBV3-1 (or the pseudogene TRBV3-2) and TRBJ2-1, with D perhaps matching TRBD2 (5 bases). The CDR3 is made up of 11 amino acids. Trimming shortened V by 1 base and J by 13 bases, and 8 bases separated the two germline ends. Germline CDR1 LGHDT, CDR2 YNNKEL (reference sequence). CDR3 sequence: CASSQGLAQFF. CDR3 DNA sequence: TGTGCCAGCAGCCAAGGTCTAGCCCAGTTCTTC.

This clone was seen just once. The chain uses TRBV6-1 and TRBJ2-7; 7 bases fit TRBD1. The V gene end was trimmed by 3 bases and the J gene end by 4 bases; junction bases not matched to a gene: 0. This CDR3 has 12 residues. In germline, CDR1 is MNHNS, CDR2 SASEGT. This CDR3 is CASSDRGYEQYF. CDR3 nucleotide sequence: TGTGCCAGCAGTGACAGGGGGTACGAGCAGTACTTC.

The CDR3 bases are TGCGCCAGCAGCTCAGGGACAGCCAGGGAGCAGTACTTC. Translation gives CASSSGTAREQYF. The rearrangement uses TRBV5-1 and TRBJ2-7; 7 bases are a match to TRBD1. Germline CDR1 SGHRS, CDR2 YFSETQ. V was pared by 3 bases and J by 7 bases, with 7 bases of the junction left unmatched. The CDR3 is made up of 13 amino acids.

In the case of this clone: One junction end disagrees with the germline gene, perhaps due to a read error. The V call is TRBV7-7, the J call TRBJ2-3; TRBD2 matches at 7 bases. Per the germline V gene, CDR1 is SSHAT and CDR2 is FNYEAQ (reference sequence). This CDR3 has 14 amino acids. CDR3 nucleotides: TGTGCTAGCAGCTTAGCTGGGGGGGCAGATACGCAGTATTTT. Translating gives CASSLAGGADTQYF.

J is TRBJ2-2 and V is TRBV30, with TRBD2 matching 14 bases. Per germline, CDR1 GTSNPN and CDR2 SVGIG (reference sequence). The V gene end was trimmed by 3 bases and the J gene end by 5 bases; junction bases not matched to a gene: 8. The CDR3 is made up of 17 amino acids. This CDR3 is CAWSPGLAGGGTGELFF. Here the CDR3 DNA reads TGTGCCTGGAGCCCAGGACTAGCGGGAGGAGGAACCGGGGAGCTGTTTTTT.